The next 9 T cell receptor beta chains were all read from a single sample in a study of blood T cell repertoires in COVID-19. The table came from immunoSEQ multiplex PCR; TCRdb's copy has only in-frame clones and leaves some out. This table holds under 250,000 clones, about 79% found once. The sample taken for sequencing was peripheral blood. These receptors all stem from a man aged 50-59 years with active or convalescent COVID-19.

The chain is built from TRBV2 and TRBJ2-7; possibly TRBD1 for D (5 bases). The length of the CDR3 is 13 residues. The germline V gene has CDR1 SNHLY and CDR2 FYNNEI. The ends were cut back, 3 bases at V and 2 bases at J, with 8 bases in the middle. CDR3 nucleotides: TGTGCCAGCAGTGAGGGGCTTACCTACGAGCAGTACGTC. Protein: CASSEGLTYEQYV.

This clone has a handful of counts. The rearrangement joins TRBV28 to TRBJ1-2; a weak D match, TRBD1 (6 bases). The CDR3 contains 18 residues. The germline gives CDR1 MDHEN, CDR2 SYDVKM. V lost 6 bases, J lost 1 base, and 24 bases lay in between. CDR3 nucleotides: TGTGCCAGCAGCCACCTCCGTGGCGGACAGCTGAGTAACTATGGCTACACCTTC. Encoded protein: CASSHLRGGQLSNYGYTF.

This chain uses TRBV6-2 or TRBV6-3 with TRBJ1-5; a weak D match, TRBD1 (6 bases). Between the trimmed V and J ends, which lost 2 bases and 6 bases, there was a span of 14 bases. Per the germline V gene, CDR1 is MNHEY and CDR2 is SVGEGT. The CDR3 is 15 residues long. The CDR3 DNA reads as TGTGCCAGCAGTTACCGAACAGGGCTCGGTCAGCCCCAGCATTTT. It codes for CASSYRTGLGQPQHF.

This clone was recorded only once. The gene calls are TRBV20-1 and TRBJ1-1; D gene ambiguous. This CDR3 region has 11 residues. Per germline, CDR1 DFQATT and CDR2 SNEGSKA (reference sequence). V lost 4 bases and J lost 6, with 9 bases in between. The CDR3 sequence: CSATIPAEAFF. Written as DNA, the CDR3 is TGCAGTGCTACCATTCCGGCTGAAGCTTTCTTT.

This rearrangement joins TRBV18 to TRBJ2-1; the D is unclear. Trimming stripped 2 bases from V and 8 bases from J, with 7 bases between. In germline, CDR1 is KGHSH, CDR2 LQKENI. The CDR3 length is 12 residues. As DNA, the CDR3 is TGTGCCAGCTCACCATCGTCGGATGAGCAGTTCTTC. This translates into CASSPSSDEQFF.

The DNA for the CDR3 is TGTGCCAGCAGTTTTGGTTTCGCTAGCAGGGGCCAAGAGACCCAGTACTTC. Amino acid sequence: CASSFGFASRGQETQYF. The chain is built from TRBV28 and TRBJ2-5, with D possibly being TRBD1 (6 bases). The CDR3 sequence is 17 residues long. Per the germline V gene, CDR1 is MDHEN and CDR2 is SYDVKM. Deletions cut 3 bases from V and 1 base from J, with 18 bases between.

In its sample, this clone was seen a few times. V is TRBV5-1 and J is TRBJ2-7, with a tentative D call TRBD1 (7 bases). Trimming stripped 1 base from V and 3 bases from J, with 17 bases between. The germline V gene has CDR1 SGHRS and CDR2 YFSETQ. CDR3 size: 16 residues. In DNA, the CDR3 is TGCGCCAGCAGCTTGAAGTCAGGGGGGTTTTTCTACGAGCAGTACTTC. Protein: CASSLKSGGFFYEQYF. The variable domain in full, completed from reference TRBV5-1 and TRBJ2-7, reads KAGVTQTPRYLIKTRGQQVTLSCSPISGHRSVSWYQQTPGQGLQFLFEYFSETQRNKGNFPGRFSGRQFSNSRSEMNVSTLELGDSALYLCASSLKSGGFFYEQYFGPGTRLTVT.

The V and J genes are TRBV6-2 or TRBV6-3 and TRBJ1-1; 8 bases line up with TRBD1. The CDR3 is 14 amino acids. The ends lost 1 base at V and 5 bases at J; junction bases unmatched: 3. Germline-derived CDR1 and CDR2 are MNHEY and SVGEGT. This CDR3 reads CASSYYRGRTEAFF. DNA for the CDR3: TGTGCCAGCAGTTACTACAGGGGGAGGACTGAAGCTTTCTTT.

The chain recombines TRBV2 with TRBJ1-2, with 10 bases matching TRBD1. Germline lookup yields CDR1 SNHLY and CDR2 FYNNEI. CDR3 length equals 15 residues. The ends lost 6 bases at V and 9 bases at J; junction bases unmatched: 13. The CDR3 sequence: CASSPGQGEWVSYTF. The DNA for the CDR3 is TGTGCCAGCAGCCCCGGACAGGGGGAATGGGTGAGCTACACCTTC.